This T cell receptor beta chain is drawn from a study of regulatory T cells in long-lasting Graves disease. Indicated time point: newly diagnosed GD, antithyroid drugs for less than 3 months. Extracted PBMC RNA gave rise to the TCR library. Assembly of TCR beta libraries relied on iRepertoire HTBI primers together with Arm-PCR of CDR3 regions. TCRdb independently ran MiXCR on the multiplex PCR reads; one entry per CDR3 protein. The profile shows 300,000 to 400,000 distinct CDR3 sequences, 16% of them singletons. Trimming shortened V by 0 bases and J by 6 bases, and 16 bases separated the two germline ends. The CDR3 runs 16 residues. Looked up from germline, CDR1 is PRHDT and CDR2 is FYEKMQ (reference sequence). These same records also appear under a second study, on T cells in Graves' hyperthyroidism and ophthalmopathy. That paper states: A set of HTBI primers served as the primers for a first-round RT-PCR of the TCR CDR3.

The material sequenced was peripheral blood mononuclear cells (PBMCs), taken at new diagnosis, from a patient treated with antithyroid drugs. This receptor was obtained from a man aged 35-49 years with Graves disease. The chain has TRBV13 and TRBJ2-3; D remains ambiguous. CDR3 bases: TGTGCCAGCAGCTTAGGGGCACACCTGGGATACGATACGCAGTATTTT. It encodes CASSLGAHLGYDTQYF.